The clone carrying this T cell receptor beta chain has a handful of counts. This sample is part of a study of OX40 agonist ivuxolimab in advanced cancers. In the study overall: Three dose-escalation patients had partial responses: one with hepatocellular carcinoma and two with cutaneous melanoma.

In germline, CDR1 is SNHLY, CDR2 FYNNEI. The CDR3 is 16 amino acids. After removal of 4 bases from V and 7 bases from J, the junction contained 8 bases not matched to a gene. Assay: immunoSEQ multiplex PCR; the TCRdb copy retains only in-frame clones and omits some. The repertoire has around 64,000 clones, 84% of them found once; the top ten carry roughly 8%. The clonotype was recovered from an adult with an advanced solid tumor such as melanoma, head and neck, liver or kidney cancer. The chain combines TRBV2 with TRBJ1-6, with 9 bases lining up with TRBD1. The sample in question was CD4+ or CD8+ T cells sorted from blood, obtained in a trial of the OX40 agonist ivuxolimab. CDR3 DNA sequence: TGTGCCAGCAGTGGACGGCCAGGGACAGGGAATTCACCCCTCCACTTT. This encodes CASSGRPGTGNSPLHF. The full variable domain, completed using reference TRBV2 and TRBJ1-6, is EPEVTQTPSHQVTQMGQEVILRCVPISNHLYFYWYRQILGQKVEFLVSFYNNEISEKSEIFDDQFSVERPDGSNFTLKIRSTKLEDSAMYFCASSGRPGTGNSPLHFGNGTRLTVT.